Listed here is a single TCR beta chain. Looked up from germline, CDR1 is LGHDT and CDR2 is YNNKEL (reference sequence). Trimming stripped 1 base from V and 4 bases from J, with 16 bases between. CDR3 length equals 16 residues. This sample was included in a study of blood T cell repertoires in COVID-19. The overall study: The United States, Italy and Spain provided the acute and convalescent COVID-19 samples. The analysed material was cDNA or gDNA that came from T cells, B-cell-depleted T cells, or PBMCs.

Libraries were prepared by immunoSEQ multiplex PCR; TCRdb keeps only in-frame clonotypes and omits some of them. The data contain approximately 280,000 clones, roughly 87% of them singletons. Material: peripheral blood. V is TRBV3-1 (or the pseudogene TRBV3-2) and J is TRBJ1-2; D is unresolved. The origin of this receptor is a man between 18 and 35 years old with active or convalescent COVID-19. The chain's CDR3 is CASSQGPAGGAYGYTF. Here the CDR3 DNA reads TGTGCCAGCAGCCAAGGCCCAGCGGGAGGTGCCTATGGCTACACCTTC.